This T cell receptor (beta chain) was sequenced for a study of T cell responses to AZD1222 COVID-19 vaccine. The assay was immunoSEQ multiplex PCR, and TCRdb's table has in-frame clones only and misses some. The sample includes about 130,000 clones, 80% to 95% of them seen just once. V lost 7 bases to trimming and J lost 7 bases; unmatched junction nucleotides: 5. CDR3 length equals 11 residues. In germline, CDR1 is SQVTM, CDR2 ANQGSEA. Study-level results: The sample set comprised mostly white British donors with more females, and clonal diversity was possibly underestimated.

A word on this clone: The antigen is unknown.

The receptor comes from an adult in good health. Sequences were derived from peripheral blood, sampled on day 0 of AZD1222 vaccination. The V gene is TRBV29-1, the J gene TRBJ2-7; 9 bases align to TRBD1. The CDR3, as DNA: TGCAGCGCCACAGGGACAGGGGAGCAGTACTTC. Residues: CSATGTGEQYF.